The sequence of this T cell receptor (beta chain) was determined in a study of human T cells and chemical hapten exposure. For the study at large: Diphenylcyclopropenone was applied weekly to patients' scalps across the roughly 23-week study.

Documented time point: patch test 2, 6 weeks after DPC sensitization. Noted treatment: therapeutic diphenylcyclopropenone sensitization with weekly scalp DPC. TCRdb reprocessed the RACE reads with MiXCR, giving one entry per CDR3 protein. The table has roughly 380,000 distinct CDR3 sequences, about 6% seen once; the top ten hold less than 6.5%. This clonotype was seen only a few times. With 2 bases clipped from V and 8 bases from J, the junction kept 8 bases outside the gene matches. This CDR3 is 15 amino acids long. CDR1 MNHEY and CDR2 SVGAGI come from the germline V gene. The receptor was derived from a woman aged 18-29 years with alopecia areata. Some clones in this sample may be carry-over from other donors' samples. The rearrangement links TRBV6-5 to TRBJ1-1; 10 bases agree with TRBD1. This material consisted of whole blood, taken in connection with sensitization to the hapten diphenylcyclopropenone (DPC). CDR3 DNA sequence: TGTGCCAGCAGTTACATGGGACAGGGGCCTGGAGAAGCTTTCTTT. This codes for CASSYMGQGPGEAFF.